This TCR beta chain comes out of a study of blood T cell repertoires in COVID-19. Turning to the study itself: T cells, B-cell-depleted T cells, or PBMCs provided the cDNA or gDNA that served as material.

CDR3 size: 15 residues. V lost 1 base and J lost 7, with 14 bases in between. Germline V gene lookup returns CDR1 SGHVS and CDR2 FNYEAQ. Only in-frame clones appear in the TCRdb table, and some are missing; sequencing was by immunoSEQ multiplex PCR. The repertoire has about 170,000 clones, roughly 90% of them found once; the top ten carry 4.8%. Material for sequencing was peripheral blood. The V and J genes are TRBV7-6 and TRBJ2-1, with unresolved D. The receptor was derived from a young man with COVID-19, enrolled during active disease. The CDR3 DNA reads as TGTGCCAGCAGCTTAGGAGGCATAGGCTCAAATGAGCAGTTCTTC. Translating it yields CASSLGGIGSNEQFF. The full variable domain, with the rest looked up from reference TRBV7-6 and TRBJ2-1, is GAGVSQSPRYKVTKRGQDVALRCDPISGHVSLYWYRQALGQGPEFLTYFNYEAQQDKSGLPNDRFSAERPEGSISTLTIQRTEQRDSAMYRCASSLGGIGSNEQFFGPGTRLTVL.